The T cell receptor (beta chain) described here comes from a study of shared T cell receptors in the human thymus. Assay used: immunoSEQ multiplex PCR; TCRdb lists only in-frame clones, some missing. The data hold roughly 410,000 clones, with roughly 94% observed a single time. The CDR3 length is 14 residues. Germline values: CDR1 MDHEN, CDR2 SYDVKM. The sequence was collected from a human donor. Sample: thymocytes. The rearrangement joins TRBV28 to TRBJ1-5; a weak D match, TRBD1 (6 bases). CDR3 region: CAARATLGGQPQHF. CDR3 nucleotides: TGTGCGGCGCGGGCTACCCTAGGGGGTCAGCCCCAGCATTTT. Complete variable domain (other parts from reference TRBV28 and TRBJ1-5): DVKVTQSSRYLVKRTGEKVFLECVQDMDHENMFWYRQDPGLGLRLIYFSYDVKMKEKGDIPEGYSVSREKKERFSLILESASTNQTSMYLCAARATLGGQPQHFGDGTRLSIL.